Each of the 23 T cell receptor beta chains below was sequenced from the same sample in a study of glioma-infiltrating T cells after dendritic cell vaccination. Using immunoSEQ multiplex PCR, the repertoire was profiled, and TCRdb retains in-frame clones only, with some absent. The repertoire has approximately 85,000 clones, around 85% of them found once; the top ten carry over 6.5%. Specified time point: after dendritic cell vaccination, including at tumor progression/relapse. Sequencing was performed on blood, taken after dendritic cell vaccination. These receptors were taken from a human donor with glioblastoma.

The chain has TRBV28 and TRBJ1-4, with 12 bases aligning to TRBD1. With 5 bases clipped from V and 12 bases from J, the junction kept 10 bases outside the gene matches. The CDR3 sequence is 15 residues long. Looked up from germline, CDR1 is MDHEN and CDR2 is SYDVKM. As DNA, the CDR3 is TGTGCCAGCAGTCGTTCCGGGACAGGGGGCGCGGAACTGTTTTTT. Protein: CASSRSGTGGAELFF. Full variable domain (outside the CDR3, taken from reference TRBV28 and TRBJ1-4): DVKVTQSSRYLVKRTGEKVFLECVQDMDHENMFWYRQDPGLGLRLIYFSYDVKMKEKGDIPEGYSVSREKKERFSLILESASTNQTSMYLCASSRSGTGGAELFFGSGTQLSVL.

The chain's CDR3 is CASSQGLAKNIQYF. As DNA, the CDR3 is TGTGCCAGCAGCCAGGGACTAGCCAAAAACATTCAGTACTTC. The chain has TRBV7-2 and TRBJ2-4; possible D gene TRBD2, 6 bases. Germline CDR1 and CDR2: SGHTA and FQGNSA. This CDR3 is built from 14 residues. V was shortened by 5 bases and J by 0 bases, with 8 bases between the two germline ends.

The J gene is TRBJ1-2, the V gene TRBV7-6; the D gene is possibly TRBD1 (6 bases). The CDR3 is 13 amino acids. Per germline, CDR1 SGHVS and CDR2 FNYEAQ. Trimming pared 2 bases from V and 4 bases from J, leaving 8 bases between. The chain's CDR3 is CASSLRRGYGYTF. Written as DNA, the CDR3 is TGTGCCAGCAGCTTACGCAGGGGCTATGGCTACACCTTC.

This chain uses TRBV11-2 with TRBJ2-7; 10 bases align to TRBD1. Per germline, CDR1 SGHAT and CDR2 FQNNGV. This CDR3 is 15 amino acids long. Losses at the gene ends were 4 bases for V and 4 bases for J; bases not matched to a gene: 7. CDR3 coding DNA: TGTGCCAGCAGCTCGAGGGACAGGGGCGAATACGAGCAGTACTTC. Amino acid sequence: CASSSRDRGEYEQYF.

The rearrangement joins TRBV30 to TRBJ2-2; TRBD1 agrees at 8 bases. This CDR3 contains 15 residues. Germline V gives CDR1 GTSNPN, CDR2 SVGIG (reference sequence). V was clipped by 5 bases and J by 5 bases; unmatched bases: 10. CDR3 bases: TGTGCCTGGGATTACGGGACAGGCGAAACCGGGGAGCTGTTTTTT. This encodes CAWDYGTGETGELFF. The full variable domain, rest sourced from reference TRBV30 and TRBJ2-2, is SQTIHQWPATLVQPVGSPLSLECTVEGTSNPNLYWYRQAAGRGLQLLFYSVGIGQISSEVPQNLSASRPQDRQFILSSKKLLLSDSGFYLCAWDYGTGETGELFFGEGSRLTVL.

This rearrangement joins TRBV18 to TRBJ2-7; 9 positions agree with TRBD2. The trim removed 3 bases at V and 12 bases at J, leaving 9 bases unmatched. The CDR3 has 13 residues. Germline CDR1 is KGHSH and CDR2 is LQKENI. CDR3 DNA: TGTGCCAGCTCACCGGAGCGGGGGGCCTCGGGGTACTTC. Translating it yields CASSPERGASGYF.

This clone was seen only a few times. This chain joins TRBV28 and TRBJ2-7; 9 bases are shared with TRBD1. Looked up from germline, CDR1 is MDHEN and CDR2 is SYDVKM. The CDR3 spans 15 residues. The V gene end was trimmed by 6 bases and the J gene end by 6 bases; junction bases not matched to a gene: 12. For the CDR3, the DNA is TGTGCCAGCAGCAAGAAACAGGGGGCGGCCCTCGAGCAGTACTTC. Its protein is CASSKKQGAALEQYF. Full variable domain (missing parts from reference TRBV28 and TRBJ2-7): DVKVTQSSRYLVKRTGEKVFLECVQDMDHENMFWYRQDPGLGLRLIYFSYDVKMKEKGDIPEGYSVSREKKERFSLILESASTNQTSMYLCASSKKQGAALEQYFGPGTRLTVT.

V gene TRBV6-6 combines with J gene TRBJ2-7, with 7 bases identical to TRBD1. Germline V CDR1 and CDR2: MNHNY, SVGAGI (reference sequence). The CDR3 spans 15 residues. V lost 2 bases and J lost 5; bases outside the gene matches: 9. The CDR3 here is CASSYIGGLNHEQYF. The CDR3 bases are TGTGCCAGCAGTTACATAGGGGGCCTTAACCACGAGCAGTACTTC.

A word on this clone: Other DNA sequences in this specimen translate into the identical CDR3. The chain recombines TRBV6-5 with TRBJ1-1, with D tentatively TRBD1 (5 bases). The ends were cut back, 2 bases at V and 1 base at J, with 8 bases in the middle. CDR1 MNHEY and CDR2 SVGAGI come from the germline V gene. CDR3 length: 14 amino acids. The CDR3: CASSYGGGNTEAFF. CDR3 nucleotide sequence: TGTGCCAGCAGTTACGGGGGGGGGAACACTGAAGCTTTCTTT.

The V call is TRBV9, the J call TRBJ2-7, with 7 bases aligning to TRBD2. After removal of 3 bases from V and 0 bases from J, the junction contained 0 bases not matched to a gene. Germline CDR1 SGDLS, CDR2 YYNGEE. This CDR3 is 13 amino acids long. The CDR3 loop is CASSGGGSYEQYF. CDR3 bases: TGTGCCAGCAGCGGCGGGGGCTCCTACGAGCAGTACTTC.

This chain links TRBV19 with TRBJ2-7, with TRBD1 identical over 11 bases. CDR1 and CDR2 (germline): LNHDA, SQIVND (reference sequence). V gave up 0 bases and J gave up 3 bases; unmatched junction bases: 4. The CDR3 consists of 16 residues. The CDR3 region has the DNA TGTGCCAGTAGTATAGACACCGGGACAGGGGGCTACGAGCAGTACTTC. Translated: CASSIDTGTGGYEQYF.

This clone was recorded once. The chain has TRBV7-2 and TRBJ2-2, with TRBD2 matching over 9 bases. The CDR3 consists of 16 residues. The ends lost 5 bases at V and 0 bases at J; junction bases unmatched: 4. The germline CDR1 and CDR2 sequences are SGHTA and FQGNSA. This chain's CDR3 is CASSPTSGSNTGELFF. The DNA of the CDR3 is TGTGCCAGCAGCCCGACTAGCGGCTCGAACACCGGGGAGCTGTTTTTT.

This chain links TRBV10-1 with TRBJ2-7, with no clear D. CDR1 is WNHNN and CDR2 is SYGVQD in the germline V gene (reference sequence). The germline V and J ends were trimmed by 6 bases and 10 bases, with 16 bases remaining between them. The CDR3 is 12 residues long. CDR3 coding DNA: TGCGCCAGCAGAGTGACAAGGCCCCATCAGTACTTC. Translated, it gives CASRVTRPHQYF.

The rearrangement links TRBV11-1 to TRBJ2-1; 11 nucleotides align to TRBD2. CDR3 length equals 17 residues. Germline lookup yields CDR1 SGHAT and CDR2 FQDESV (reference sequence). Germline trimming cut 5 bases from V and 7 bases from J; bases unmatched to any gene: 13. The CDR3 region is CASSRAGLAGGRNEQFF. The CDR3 nucleotides read TGTGCCAGCAGCCGCGCTGGATTAGCGGGAGGGAGGAATGAGCAGTTCTTC.

The chain is built from TRBV28 and TRBJ1-4; 11 nucleotides align to TRBD1. The germline CDR1 and CDR2 sequences are MDHEN and SYDVKM. This CDR3 has 16 amino acids. Trimming removed 5 bases from V and 2 bases from J; junction bases left unmatched: 4. This CDR3 reads CASSRDRGFTNEKLFF. DNA of the CDR3: TGTGCCAGCAGTCGGGACAGGGGGTTTACTAATGAAAAACTGTTTTTT.

The sample holds a few counts of this clone. J is TRBJ1-2 and V is TRBV19; tentative D call: TRBD1 (5 bases). CDR1 and CDR2 (germline): LNHDA, SQIVND (reference sequence). The CDR3 length is 14 residues. V gave up 5 bases and J gave up 4 bases, with 14 bases separating them. DNA of the CDR3: TGTGCCAGTAGTCCCCAGGGTACCCTCTATGGCTACACCTTC. It yields the protein CASSPQGTLYGYTF.

This clone was counted only a few times. The chain has TRBV29-1 and TRBJ2-7; tentative D call: TRBD1 (5 bases). The V gene lost 3 bases and the J gene lost 1 base, with 19 bases spanning the gap. This CDR3 has 16 amino acids. Germline assignment: CDR1 SQVTM and CDR2 ANQGSEA. The CDR3 nucleotides are TGCAGCGTTGAGCTCCAGGGATCTAGGATATCCTACGAGCAGTACTTC. It is translated as CSVELQGSRISYEQYF.

This chain connects TRBV7-3 to TRBJ2-1; no definite D call. V was pared by 3 bases and J by 0 bases, with 6 bases between. This CDR3 region has 14 residues. Germline assignment: CDR1 SGHTA and CDR2 FQGTGA. The CDR3: CASSLLSSYNEQFF. Here the CDR3 DNA reads TGTGCCAGCAGCTTGCTCAGCTCCTACAATGAGCAGTTCTTC.

The chain carries TRBV11-2 and TRBJ1-2; D is perhaps TRBD1 (5 bases). This CDR3 contains 15 residues. Trimming cost V 1 base and J 8 bases, with 17 bases left between them. The germline V gene has CDR1 SGHAT and CDR2 FQNNGV. The CDR3 DNA reads as TGTGCCAGCAGCTTAGCAGTCGGCAGGGAAGGGGGCTACACCTTC. Its translation: CASSLAVGREGGYTF.

This clone showed up just a few times. J is TRBJ2-5 and V is TRBV19; perhaps TRBD2 as D (6 bases). Germline V gives CDR1 LNHDA, CDR2 SQIVND (reference sequence). Trimming took off 5 bases at V and 2 bases at J, with 15 bases between the two ends. The CDR3 runs to 15 residues. The CDR3 DNA sequence: TGTGCCAGTAGTTTCCGTCTTAGCGGACAAGAGACCCAGTACTTC. Translated, it gives CASSFRLSGQETQYF.

The chain employs TRBV19 and TRBJ2-7, with 8 bases that match TRBD1. There are 16 residues in the CDR3. Germline CDR1 is LNHDA and CDR2 is SQIVND (reference sequence). V shed 5 bases and J 4 bases; nucleotides not matched to a gene: 13. The CDR3 coding sequence is TGTGCCAGTAGTGTCCTATCCGGGACAGGTTTGTACGAGCAGTACTTC. Translated, it gives CASSVLSGTGLYEQYF. Variable domain in full (rest from reference TRBV19 and TRBJ2-7): DGGITQSPKYLFRKEGQNVTLSCEQNLNHDAMYWYRQDPGQGLRLIYYSQIVNDFQKGDIAEGYSVSREKKESFPLTVTSAQKNPTAFYLCASSVLSGTGLYEQYFGPGTRLTVT.

The chain has TRBV6-5 and TRBJ2-1; tentative D call: TRBD1 (6 bases). This CDR3 region has 15 residues. V lost 6 bases and J lost 6, with 18 bases in between. The V gene's germline CDR1 is MNHEY and CDR2 SVGAGI. This CDR3 is CASSLNRVLGNEQFF. The DNA of the CDR3 is TGTGCCAGCAGCCTCAACAGGGTATTAGGCAATGAGCAGTTCTTC.

This sequence joins TRBV7-8 and TRBJ2-7; possible D gene TRBD1, 6 bases. Germline CDR1 reads SGHVS; CDR2 reads FQNEAQ. There are 17 residues in the CDR3. V lost 5 bases, J lost 3 bases, and 23 bases lay in between. CDR3 bases: TGTGCCAGCAGCAATAGCTTTGGGGGCCAGGCCCGCTACGAGCAGTACTTC. Protein sequence: CASSNSFGGQARYEQYF. Looking up the rest from reference TRBV7-8 and TRBJ2-7 gives the full variable domain: GAGVSQSPRYKVAKRGQDVALRCDPISGHVSLFWYQQALGQGPEFLTYFQNEAQLDKSGLPSDRFFAERPEGSVSTLKIQRTQQEDSAVYLCASSNSFGGQARYEQYFGPGTRLTVT.